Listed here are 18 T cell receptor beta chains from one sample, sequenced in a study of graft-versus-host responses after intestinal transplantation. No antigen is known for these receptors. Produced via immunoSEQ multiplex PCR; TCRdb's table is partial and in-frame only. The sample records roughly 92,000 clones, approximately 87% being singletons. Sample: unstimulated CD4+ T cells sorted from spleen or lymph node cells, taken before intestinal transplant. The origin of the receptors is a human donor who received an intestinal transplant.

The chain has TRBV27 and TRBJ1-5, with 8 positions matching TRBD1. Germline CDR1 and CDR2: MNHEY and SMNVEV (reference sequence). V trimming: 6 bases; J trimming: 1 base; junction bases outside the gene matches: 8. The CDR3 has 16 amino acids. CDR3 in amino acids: CASSGQGAVSNQPQHF. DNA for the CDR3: TGTGCCAGCAGCGGGCAGGGGGCTGTGAGCAATCAGCCCCAGCATTTT.

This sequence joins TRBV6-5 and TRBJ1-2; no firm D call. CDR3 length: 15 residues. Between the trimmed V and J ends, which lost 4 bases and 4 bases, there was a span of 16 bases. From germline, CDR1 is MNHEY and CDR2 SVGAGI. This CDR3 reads CASSSPGGEGYGYTF. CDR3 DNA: TGTGCCAGCAGTTCCCCAGGTGGGGAGGGCTATGGCTACACCTTC.

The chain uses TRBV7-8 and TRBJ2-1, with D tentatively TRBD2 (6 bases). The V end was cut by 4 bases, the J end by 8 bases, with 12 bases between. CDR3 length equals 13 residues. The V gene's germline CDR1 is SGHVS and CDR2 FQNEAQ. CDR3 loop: CASSSRWGDEQFF. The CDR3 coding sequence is TGTGCCAGCAGCTCCAGGTGGGGGGATGAGCAGTTCTTC. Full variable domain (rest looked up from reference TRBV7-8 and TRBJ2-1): GAGVSQSPRYKVAKRGQDVALRCDPISGHVSLFWYQQALGQGPEFLTYFQNEAQLDKSGLPSDRFFAERPEGSVSTLKIQRTQQEDSAVYLCASSSRWGDEQFFGPGTRLTVL.

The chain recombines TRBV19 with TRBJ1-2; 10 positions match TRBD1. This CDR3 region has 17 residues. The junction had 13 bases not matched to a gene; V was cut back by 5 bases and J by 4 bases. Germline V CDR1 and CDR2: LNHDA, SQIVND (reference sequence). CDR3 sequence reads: CASSGTGVTTPIYGYTF. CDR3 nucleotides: TGTGCCAGTAGTGGGACAGGGGTCACAACCCCGATCTATGGCTACACCTTC.

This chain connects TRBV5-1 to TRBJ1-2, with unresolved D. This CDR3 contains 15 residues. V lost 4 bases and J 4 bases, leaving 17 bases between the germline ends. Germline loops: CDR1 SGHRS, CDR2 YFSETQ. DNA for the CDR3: TGCGCCAGCAGCCCCCAGGCCGGTAGTGGCTATGGCTACACCTTC. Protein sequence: CASSPQAGSGYGYTF.

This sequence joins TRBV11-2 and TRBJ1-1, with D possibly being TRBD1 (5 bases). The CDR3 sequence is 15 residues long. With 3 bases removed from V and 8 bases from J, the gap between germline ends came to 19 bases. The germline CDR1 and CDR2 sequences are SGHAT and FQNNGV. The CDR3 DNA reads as TGTGCCAGCAGCTTGGGGGAGGCAGCCGAGCAAGAAGCTTTCTTT. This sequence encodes CASSLGEAAEQEAFF.

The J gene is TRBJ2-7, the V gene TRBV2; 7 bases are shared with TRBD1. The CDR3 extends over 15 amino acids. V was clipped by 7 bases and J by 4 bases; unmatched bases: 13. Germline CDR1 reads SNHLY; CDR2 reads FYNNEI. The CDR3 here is CASTLTGEIMYEQYF. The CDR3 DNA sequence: TGTGCCAGCACCCTAACAGGGGAGATTATGTACGAGCAGTACTTC.

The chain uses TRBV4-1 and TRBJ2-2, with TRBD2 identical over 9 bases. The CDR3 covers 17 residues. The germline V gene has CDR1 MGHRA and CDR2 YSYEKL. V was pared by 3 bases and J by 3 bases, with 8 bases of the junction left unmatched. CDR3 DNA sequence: TGCGCCAGCAGCCACCGACTGGCGGGGGGGGACACCGGGGAGCTGTTTTTT. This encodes CASSHRLAGGDTGELFF.

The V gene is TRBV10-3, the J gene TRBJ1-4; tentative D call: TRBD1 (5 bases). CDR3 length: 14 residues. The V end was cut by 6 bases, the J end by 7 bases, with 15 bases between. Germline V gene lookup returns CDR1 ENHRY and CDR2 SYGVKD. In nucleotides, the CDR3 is TGTGCCATCAGCTGGGAGGGACCCTTTGAAAAACTGTTTTTT. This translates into CAISWEGPFEKLFF.

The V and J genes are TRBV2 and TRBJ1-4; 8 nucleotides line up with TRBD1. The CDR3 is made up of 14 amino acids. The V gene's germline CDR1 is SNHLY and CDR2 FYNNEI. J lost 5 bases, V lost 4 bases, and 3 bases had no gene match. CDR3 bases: TGTGCCAGCAGTGTGAGACAGGGGAATGAAAAACTGTTTTTT. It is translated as CASSVRQGNEKLFF. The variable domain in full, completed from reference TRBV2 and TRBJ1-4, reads EPEVTQTPSHQVTQMGQEVILRCVPISNHLYFYWYRQILGQKVEFLVSFYNNEISEKSEIFDDQFSVERPDGSNFTLKIRSTKLEDSAMYFCASSVRQGNEKLFFGSGTQLSVL.

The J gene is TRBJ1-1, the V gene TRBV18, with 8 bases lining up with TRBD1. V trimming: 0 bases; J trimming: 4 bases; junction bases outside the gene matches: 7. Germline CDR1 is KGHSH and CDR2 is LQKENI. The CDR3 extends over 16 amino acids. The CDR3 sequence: CASSPPPDRAGTEAFF. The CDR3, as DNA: TGTGCCAGCTCACCACCTCCGGACAGGGCTGGCACTGAAGCTTTCTTT.

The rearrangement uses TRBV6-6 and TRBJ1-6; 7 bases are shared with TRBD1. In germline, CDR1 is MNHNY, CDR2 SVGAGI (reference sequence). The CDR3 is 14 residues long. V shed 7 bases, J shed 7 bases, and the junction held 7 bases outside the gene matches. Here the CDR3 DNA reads TGTGCCAGCACCTACAGGGGTGGCAATTCACCCCTCCACTTT. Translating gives CASTYRGGNSPLHF.

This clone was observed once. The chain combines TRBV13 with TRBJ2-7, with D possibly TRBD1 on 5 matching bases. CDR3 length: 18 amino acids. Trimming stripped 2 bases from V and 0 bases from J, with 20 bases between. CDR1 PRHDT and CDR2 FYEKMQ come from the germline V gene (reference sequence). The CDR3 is CASSLMDIIPPSSYEQYF. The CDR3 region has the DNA TGTGCCAGCAGCTTAATGGACATCATCCCCCCAAGCTCCTACGAGCAGTACTTC.

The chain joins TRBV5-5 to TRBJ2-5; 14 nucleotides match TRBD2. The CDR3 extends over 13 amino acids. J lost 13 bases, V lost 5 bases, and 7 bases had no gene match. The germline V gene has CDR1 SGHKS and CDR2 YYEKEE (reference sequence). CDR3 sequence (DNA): TGTGCCAGCAGGCCGGGACTAGCGGGGGCGGGGTACTTC. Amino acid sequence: CASRPGLAGAGYF. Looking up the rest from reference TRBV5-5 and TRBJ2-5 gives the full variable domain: DAGVTQSPTHLIKTRGQQVTLRCSPISGHKSVSWYQQVLGQGPQFIFQYYEKEERGRGNFPDRFSARQFPNYSSELNVNALLLGDSALYLCASRPGLAGAGYFGPGTRLLVL.

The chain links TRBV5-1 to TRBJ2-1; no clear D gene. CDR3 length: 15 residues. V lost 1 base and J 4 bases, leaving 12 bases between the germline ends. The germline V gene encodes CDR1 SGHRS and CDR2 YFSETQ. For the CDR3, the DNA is TGCGCCAGCAGCTTGACGGGTATCAGTTACAATGAGCAGTTCTTC. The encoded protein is CASSLTGISYNEQFF.

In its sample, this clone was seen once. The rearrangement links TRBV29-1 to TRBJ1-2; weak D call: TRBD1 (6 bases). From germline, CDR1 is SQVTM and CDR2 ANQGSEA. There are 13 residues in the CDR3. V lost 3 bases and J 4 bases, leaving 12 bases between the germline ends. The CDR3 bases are TGCAGCGTTGACCAGGGGATCGGCTATGGCTACACCTTC. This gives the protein CSVDQGIGYGYTF. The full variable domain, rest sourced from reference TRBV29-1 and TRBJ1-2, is SAVISQKPSRDICQRGTSLTIQCQVDSQVTMMFWYRQQPGQSLTLIATANQGSEATYESGFVIDKFPISRPNLTFSTLTVSNMSPEDSSIYLCSVDQGIGYGYTFGSGTRLTVV.

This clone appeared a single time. For the CDR3, the DNA is TGCGCCAGCAGCCAAGACCCAGGGAACACTGAAGCTTTCTTT. It encodes CASSQDPGNTEAFF. The chain links TRBV4-1 to TRBJ1-1; D remains unclear. This CDR3 is built from 14 residues. V lost 0 bases, J lost 1 base, and 6 bases lay in between. Germline-derived CDR1 and CDR2 are MGHRA and YSYEKL.

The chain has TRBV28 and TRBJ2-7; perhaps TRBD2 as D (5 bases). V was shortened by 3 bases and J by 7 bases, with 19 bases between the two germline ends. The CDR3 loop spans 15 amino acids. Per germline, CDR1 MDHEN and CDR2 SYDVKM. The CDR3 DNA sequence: TGTGCCAGCAGTTTCATTAGGACGGCGCCGGGGGAGCAGTACTTC. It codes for CASSFIRTAPGEQYF.